The present TCR beta chain was sequenced within a study of blood T cells in healthy people across ages. The authors ran a second PCR of 7 to 11 cycles using a sample-barcoded 5' primer and a J-beta primer mix. One entry per CDR3 protein results from TCRdb running MiXCR on the 5' RACE reads. This table holds 700,000 to 1,000,000 distinct CDR3 sequences, under 55% found once. Trimming cost V 4 bases and J 4 bases, with 13 bases left between them. There are 13 residues in the CDR3. Germline V gene data show CDR1 as DFQATT and CDR2 as SNEGSKA (reference sequence). J is TRBJ1-2 and V is TRBV20-1, with D hard to call. The specimen was blood. The sequence came from a man in his fifties or sixties in good health. The CDR3 DNA follows: TGCAGTGCTAATGCGGTCCAAGTCTATGGCTACACCTTC. Its protein product is CSANAVQVYGYTF.